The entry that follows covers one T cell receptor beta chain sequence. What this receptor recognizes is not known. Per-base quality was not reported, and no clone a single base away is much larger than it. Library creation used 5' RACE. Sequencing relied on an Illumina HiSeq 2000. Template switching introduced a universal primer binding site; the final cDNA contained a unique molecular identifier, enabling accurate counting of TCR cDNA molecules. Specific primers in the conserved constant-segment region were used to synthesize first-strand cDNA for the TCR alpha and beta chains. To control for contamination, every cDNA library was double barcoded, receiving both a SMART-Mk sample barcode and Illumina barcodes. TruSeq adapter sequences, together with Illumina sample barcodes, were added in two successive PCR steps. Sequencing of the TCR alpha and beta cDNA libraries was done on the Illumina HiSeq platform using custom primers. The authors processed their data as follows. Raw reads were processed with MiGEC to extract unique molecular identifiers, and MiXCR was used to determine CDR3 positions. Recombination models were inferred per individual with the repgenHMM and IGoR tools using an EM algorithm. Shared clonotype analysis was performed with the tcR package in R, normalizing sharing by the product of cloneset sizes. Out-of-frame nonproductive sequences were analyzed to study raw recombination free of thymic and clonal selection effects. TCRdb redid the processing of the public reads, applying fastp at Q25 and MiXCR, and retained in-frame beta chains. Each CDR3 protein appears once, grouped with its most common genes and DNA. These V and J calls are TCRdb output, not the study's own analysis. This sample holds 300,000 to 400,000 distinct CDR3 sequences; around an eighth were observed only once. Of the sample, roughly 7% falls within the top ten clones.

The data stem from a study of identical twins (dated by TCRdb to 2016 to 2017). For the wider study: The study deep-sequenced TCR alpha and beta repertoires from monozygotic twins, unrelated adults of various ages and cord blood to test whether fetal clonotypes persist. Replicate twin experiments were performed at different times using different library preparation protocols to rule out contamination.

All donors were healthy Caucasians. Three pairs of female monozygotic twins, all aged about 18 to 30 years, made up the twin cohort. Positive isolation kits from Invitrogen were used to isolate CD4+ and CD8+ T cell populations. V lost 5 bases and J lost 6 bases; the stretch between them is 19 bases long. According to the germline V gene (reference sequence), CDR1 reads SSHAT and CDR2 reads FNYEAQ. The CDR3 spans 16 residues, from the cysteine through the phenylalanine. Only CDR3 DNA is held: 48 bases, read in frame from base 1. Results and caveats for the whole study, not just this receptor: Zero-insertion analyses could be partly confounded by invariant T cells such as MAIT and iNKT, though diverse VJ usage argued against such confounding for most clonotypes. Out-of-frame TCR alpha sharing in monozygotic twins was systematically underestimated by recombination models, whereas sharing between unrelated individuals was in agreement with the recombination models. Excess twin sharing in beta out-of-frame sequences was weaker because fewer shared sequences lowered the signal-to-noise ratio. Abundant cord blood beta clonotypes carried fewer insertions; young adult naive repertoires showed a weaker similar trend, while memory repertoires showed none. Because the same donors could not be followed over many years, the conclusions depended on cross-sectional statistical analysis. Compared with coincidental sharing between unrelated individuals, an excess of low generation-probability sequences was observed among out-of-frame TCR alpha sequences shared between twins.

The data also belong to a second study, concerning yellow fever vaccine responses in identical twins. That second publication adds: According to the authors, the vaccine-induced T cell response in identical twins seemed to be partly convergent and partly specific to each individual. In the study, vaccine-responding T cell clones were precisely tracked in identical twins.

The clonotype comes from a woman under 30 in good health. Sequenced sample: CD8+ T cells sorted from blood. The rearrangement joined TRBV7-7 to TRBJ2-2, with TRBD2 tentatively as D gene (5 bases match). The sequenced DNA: TGTGCCAGCAGCCCCCCCCCCGGGGTCCCACCCGGGGAGCTGTTTTTT. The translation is CASSPPPGVPPGELFF.